This T cell receptor (beta chain) appears in the sequencing data of a study of Ad26.COV2.S vaccination and SARS-CoV-2 variants. Across the study: A participant enrolled in the COV1001 Ad26.COV2.S trial arm provided the sample. By the intramuscular route, Ad26.COV2.S was given once, or twice 56 days apart.

Data came from immunoSEQ multiplex PCR; TCRdb stores just in-frame clones and leaves some out. The profile shows about 320,000 clones, approximately 80% of them singletons. Stated treatment: roughly 18 received Ad26.COV2.S at low or high dose, single or two shots; roughly five received placebo; per-sample allocation not given. On day 63 after the first injection, vaccine and placebo recipients gave samples. Germline CDR1 and CDR2: MNHEY and SVGAGI. CDR3 size: 14 residues. Trimming pared 7 bases from V and 4 bases from J, leaving 14 bases between. The specimen comprised peripheral blood, sampled in a trial of Ad26.COV2.S vaccine versus placebo. The chain carries TRBV6-5 and TRBJ1-5; D might be TRBD1 (5 bases). The clonotype was recovered from a person between 18 and 65 years old who received the Ad26.COV2.S COVID-19 vaccine or a placebo. Here the CDR3 reads CASTQDSSNQPQHF. The CDR3 coding sequence is TGTGCCAGCACCCAAGACAGCAGTAATCAGCCCCAGCATTTT.